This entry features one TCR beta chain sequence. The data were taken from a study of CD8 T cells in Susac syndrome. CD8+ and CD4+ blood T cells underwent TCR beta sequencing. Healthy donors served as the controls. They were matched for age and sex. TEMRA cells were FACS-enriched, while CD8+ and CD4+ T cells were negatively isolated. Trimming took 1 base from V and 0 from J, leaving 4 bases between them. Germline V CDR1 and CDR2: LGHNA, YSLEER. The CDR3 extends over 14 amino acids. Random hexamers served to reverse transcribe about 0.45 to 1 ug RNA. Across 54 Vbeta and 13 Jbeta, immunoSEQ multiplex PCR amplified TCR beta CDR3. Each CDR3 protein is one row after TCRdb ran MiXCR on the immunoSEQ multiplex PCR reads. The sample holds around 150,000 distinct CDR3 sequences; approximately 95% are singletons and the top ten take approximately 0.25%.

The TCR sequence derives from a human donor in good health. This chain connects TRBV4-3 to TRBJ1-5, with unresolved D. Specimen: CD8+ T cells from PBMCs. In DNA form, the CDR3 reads TGCGCCAGCAGCCAAGGGGTTAGCAATCAGCCCCAGCATTTT. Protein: CASSQGVSNQPQHF.